One sample yielded the 25 T cell receptor beta chains listed below, sequenced in a study of early T cells in non-severe SARS-CoV-2 infection. Each CDR3 protein is one row after TCRdb ran MiXCR on the 5' RACE reads. The sample shows tens of thousands of distinct CDR3 sequences, approximately 4.5% of them seen only once. The source material was whole blood. The receptors were sampled from an adult who was a healthcare worker with PCR-confirmed SARS-CoV-2 infection or an uninfected control (not recorded which).

This clonotype rates as medium-sized. This chain joins TRBV12-3 or TRBV12-4 and TRBJ2-3; 14 bases are a match to TRBD2. Germline trimming cut 5 bases from V and 3 bases from J; bases unmatched to any gene: 7. The CDR3 spans 17 residues. The CDR3 sequence is CASSPEGTSGGTDTQYF. The CDR3 DNA reads as TGTGCCAGCAGTCCAGAAGGGACTAGCGGGGGAACAGATACGCAGTATTTT.

The chain recombines TRBV10-2 with TRBJ2-2; 9 nucleotides agree with TRBD2. J lost 5 bases, V lost 7 bases, and 5 bases had no gene match. CDR1 is WSHSY and CDR2 is SAAADI in the germline V gene. The CDR3 extends over 14 amino acids. This CDR3 reads CASKGLANTGELFF. CDR3 DNA: TGCGCCAGCAAGGGACTAGCAAATACCGGGGAGCTGTTTTTT.

In this sample, this clonotype turned up many times. The V gene is TRBV28, the J gene TRBJ2-1; D gene unclear. CDR3 size: 14 residues. Between the trimmed V and J ends, which lost 5 bases and 6 bases, there was a span of 14 bases. Germline V gene sequence: CDR1 MDHEN, CDR2 SYDVKM. CDR3 sequence (DNA): TGTGCCAGCAGTCCCCCCTACCCCCCCAATGAGCAGTTCTTC. This sequence encodes CASSPPYPPNEQFF.

The J gene is TRBJ2-4, the V gene TRBV20-1, with D possibly being TRBD2 (7 bases). Trimming pared 5 bases from V and 3 bases from J, leaving 14 bases between. The germline V gene encodes CDR1 DFQATT and CDR2 SNEGSKA (reference sequence). The CDR3 covers 14 residues. The CDR3 coding sequence is TGCAGTGCTTCAAAGGGGGGGAGCAAAAACATTCAGTACTTC. It translates to CSASKGGSKNIQYF.

Many counts were recorded for this clonotype. This chain joins TRBV11-3 and TRBJ2-1; 7 bases align to TRBD1. CDR3 size: 19 residues. Germline trimming cut 5 bases from V and 4 bases from J; bases unmatched to any gene: 20. The germline V gene encodes CDR1 SGHNT and CDR2 YENEEA. The CDR3 loop reads CASSRATGLLGESYNEQFF. For the CDR3, the DNA is TGTGCCAGCAGCCGGGCGACAGGGCTCTTGGGGGAAAGTTACAATGAGCAGTTCTTC.

This clonotype was observed at least ten times. This sequence joins TRBV2 and TRBJ2-5; 10 positions match TRBD2. Germline CDR1 is SNHLY and CDR2 is FYNNEI. This CDR3 is built from 18 residues. V lost 4 bases and J lost 4; bases outside the gene matches: 15. The CDR3 DNA reads as TGTGCCAGCAGTGTCGGGAGCGGGGGGGCTTTACTGACAGAGACCCAGTACTTC. It encodes CASSVGSGGALLTETQYF.

This clonotype came up many times. The gene calls are TRBV5-4 and TRBJ1-1; D uncertain. V dropped 2 bases and J dropped 1 base, with 12 bases sitting between them. This CDR3 contains 15 residues. CDR1 SGHNT and CDR2 YYREEE come from the germline V gene (reference sequence). Written as DNA, the CDR3 is TGTGCCAGCAGCTTCCTACAGTCGGAGAACACTGAAGCTTTCTTT. This translates into CASSFLQSENTEAFF.

In its sample, this clonotype was seen many times. The gene calls are TRBV15 and TRBJ1-2; D is uncertain. The CDR3 contains 14 residues. Looked up from germline, CDR1 is LNHNV and CDR2 is YYDKDF (reference sequence). Trimming shortened V by 5 bases and J by 1 base, and 11 bases separated the two germline ends. As DNA, the CDR3 is TGTGCCACCAGCCGGCAGGCTCTTAACTATGGCTACACCTTC. It is translated as CATSRQALNYGYTF.

This clonotype was seen a few times. The chain has TRBV7-2 and TRBJ2-5; perhaps TRBD2 as D (6 bases). The V gene lost 1 base and the J gene lost 2 bases, with 8 bases spanning the gap. The CDR3 is made up of 14 amino acids. In germline, CDR1 is SGHTA, CDR2 FQGNSA. The DNA for the CDR3 is TGTGCCAGCAGCTTAGGCGGACTACAAGAGACCCAGTACTTC. Protein: CASSLGGLQETQYF.

In its sample, this clonotype was seen many times. The rearrangement joins TRBV24-1 to TRBJ1-1; TRBD1 aligns across 8 bases. The CDR3 totals 14 residues. V was pared by 6 bases and J by 4 bases, with 6 bases of the junction left unmatched. CDR1 is KGHDR and CDR2 is SFDVKD in the germline V gene. CDR3 coding DNA: TGTGCCACCAGTCTGGACAGGGAAGGCACTGAAGCTTTCTTT. Translation: CATSLDREGTEAFF.

This clonotype was counted at least ten times. The chain has TRBV20-1 and TRBJ2-3; 8 nucleotides align to TRBD1. The V and J ends lost 4 bases and 6 bases, in that order; junction bases with no gene match: 12. CDR1 and CDR2 from the germline V gene are DFQATT and SNEGSKA (reference sequence). This CDR3 is built from 15 residues. CDR3 residues: CSATTSGGVGDTQYF. CDR3 coding DNA: TGCAGTGCTACAACGTCAGGGGGCGTCGGCGATACGCAGTATTTT.

This clonotype was detected a few times. This chain links TRBV10-3 with TRBJ2-1, with D possibly matching TRBD1 (5 bases). Trimming pared 2 bases from V and 4 bases from J, leaving 6 bases between. Germline V gene data show CDR1 as ENHRY and CDR2 as SYGVKD. This CDR3 has 13 amino acids. For the CDR3, the DNA is TGTGCCATCAGTGAGCAGGGATACAATGAGCAGTTCTTC. It specifies CAISEQGYNEQFF.

This clonotype was seen at least ten times. CDR3 in amino acids: CATSDPGQGSYEQYF. The DNA for the CDR3 is TGTGCCACCAGTGATCCGGGACAGGGCTCCTACGAGCAGTACTTC. The chain uses TRBV24-1 and TRBJ2-7; 9 bases align to TRBD1. The CDR3 runs 15 residues. Germline trimming cut 3 bases from V and 0 bases from J; bases unmatched to any gene: 2. Germline CDR1 is KGHDR and CDR2 is SFDVKD.

As to this clonotype: This clone may be a read error of a much larger clone one base away. The gene calls are TRBV24-1 and TRBJ2-7; a possible D gene is TRBD2 (5 bases). Germline assignment: CDR1 KGHDR and CDR2 SFDVKD. The V gene lost 6 bases and the J gene lost 3 bases, with 11 bases spanning the gap. The CDR3 loop spans 13 amino acids. The CDR3 spells CATSSREGYEQYF. DNA for the CDR3: TGTGCCACCAGTTCTCGAGAGGGCTACGAGCAGTACTTC.

This clonotype showed up just a few times. The J gene is TRBJ1-6, the V gene TRBV7-9; D call uncertain. The germline V gene encodes CDR1 SEHNR and CDR2 FQNEAQ (reference sequence). The CDR3 runs 12 residues. Trimming took off 4 bases at V and 8 bases at J, with 6 bases between the two ends. This CDR3 is CASSYGDSPLHF. Here the CDR3 DNA reads TGTGCCAGCAGCTACGGGGATTCACCCCTCCACTTT.

This chain uses TRBV19 with TRBJ2-7; D not certain. CDR1 and CDR2 from the germline V gene are LNHDA and SQIVND (reference sequence). This CDR3 region has 14 residues. Trimming removed 6 bases from V and 0 bases from J, with 12 bases in between. The CDR3 DNA reads TGTGCCAGTAGCCGGACCGCGAGCTCCTACGAGCAGTACTTC. Translated: CASSRTASSYEQYF.

In this sample, this clonotype turned up a few times. The V call is TRBV7-9, the J call TRBJ2-2; D is unclear. The length of the CDR3 is 16 residues. Per the germline V gene, CDR1 is SEHNR and CDR2 is FQNEAQ (reference sequence). The V end lost 5 bases, the J end lost 6 bases, and 19 bases lay between the germline ends. CDR3 bases: TGTGCCAGCAGCCCCCAAGGTGTAGTTTCGGCCGGGGAGCTGTTTTTT. It codes for CASSPQGVVSAGELFF.

This clonotype is medium-sized within its sample. This sequence joins TRBV6-4 and TRBJ2-1; possibly TRBD1 or TRBD2 for D (5 bases each). Germline-derived CDR1 and CDR2 are MRHNA and SNTAGT. The germline V and J ends were trimmed by 6 bases and 0 bases, with 12 bases remaining between them. The CDR3 contains 15 residues. In nucleotides, the CDR3 is TGTGCCAGCAGCTCCGGGACCCTCTCCTACAATGAGCAGTTCTTC. Translation gives CASSSGTLSYNEQFF.

This clonotype has a count of ten or more. The chain joins TRBV30 to TRBJ2-1; D ambiguous. Germline-derived CDR1 and CDR2 are GTSNPN and SVGIG (reference sequence). The CDR3 runs 14 residues. The germline V and J ends were trimmed by 1 base and 2 bases, with 9 bases remaining between them. As DNA, the CDR3 is TGTGCCTGGAGTGGTTGGACCGCCTACAATGAGCAGTTCTTC. It encodes CAWSGWTAYNEQFF.

This clonotype was seen at least ten times. The chain uses TRBV29-1 and TRBJ2-5; maybe TRBD1 (6 bases). The CDR3 length is 15 residues. From germline, CDR1 is SQVTM and CDR2 ANQGSEA. V was clipped by 3 bases and J by 5 bases, with 19 bases between them. The CDR3 region is CSVEGARGGVETQYF. The CDR3 DNA reads TGCAGCGTTGAGGGAGCGCGAGGGGGAGTGGAGACCCAGTACTTC.

In its sample, this clonotype was seen many times. This sequence joins TRBV6-5 and TRBJ2-5; 11 bases are shared with TRBD2. Germline lookup yields CDR1 MNHEY and CDR2 SVGAGI. With 0 bases clipped from V and 5 bases from J, the junction kept 14 bases outside the gene matches. CDR3 length: 19 amino acids. CDR3 sequence: CASSYSSSGGSNFVETQYF. CDR3 DNA: TGTGCCAGCAGTTACTCATCTAGCGGGGGGTCGAATTTTGTGGAGACCCAGTACTTC.

This clonotype occurred many times. The chain links TRBV1 to TRBJ2-7; TRBD1 is taken as the D call from the table, unchecked against the DNA. TRBV1 is a pseudogene segment. This CDR3 region has 20 residues. The CDR3 loop reads CTSSQDPAGGRQTHLYEQYF. Written as DNA, the CDR3 is TGCACCAGCAGCCAAGATCCCGCGGGGGGGCGACAGACCCACCTTTACGAGCAGTACTTC.

Of note for this clonotype: A single base separates this from a much larger clone, so it may be a read error. The chain has TRBV11-3 and TRBJ1-1; D remains ambiguous. CDR3 length: 13 residues. V was trimmed by 3 bases and J by 2 bases, leaving 7 bases between them. The germline V gene has CDR1 SGHNT and CDR2 YENEEA. Here the CDR3 DNA reads TGTGCCAGCAGCTTCGACTCAAACACTGAAGCTTTCTTT. Protein sequence: CASSFDSNTEAFF.

This clonotype was detected many times. The rearrangement joins TRBV7-2 to TRBJ1-4; TRBD1 is a possible D gene (6 bases). Trimming stripped 7 bases from V and 4 bases from J, with 13 bases between. The CDR3 sequence is 14 residues long. The germline V gene has CDR1 SGHTA and CDR2 FQGNSA. The CDR3 DNA is TGTGCCAGCACCCCCGGGACAATTAATGAAAAACTGTTTTTT. Its translation: CASTPGTINEKLFF.

For this clonotype: A clone one base away is much larger, so this may be a read error. V and J are TRBV5-4 and TRBJ1-3; D may be TRBD1 (5 bases). The CDR3 is 14 amino acids. Germline CDR1 SGHNT, CDR2 YYREEE (reference sequence). The CDR3 protein is CVSSSREGANTIYF. CDR3 coding DNA: TGTGTCAGCAGCTCGAGAGAAGGGGCAAACACCATATATTTT. Supplemented by reference TRBV5-4 and TRBJ1-3, the full variable domain reads ETGVTQSPTHLIKTRGQQVTLRCSSQSGHNTVSWYQQALGQGPQFIFQYYREEENGRGNFPPRFSGLQFPNYSSELNVNALELDDSALYLCVSSSREGANTIYFGEGSWLTVV.